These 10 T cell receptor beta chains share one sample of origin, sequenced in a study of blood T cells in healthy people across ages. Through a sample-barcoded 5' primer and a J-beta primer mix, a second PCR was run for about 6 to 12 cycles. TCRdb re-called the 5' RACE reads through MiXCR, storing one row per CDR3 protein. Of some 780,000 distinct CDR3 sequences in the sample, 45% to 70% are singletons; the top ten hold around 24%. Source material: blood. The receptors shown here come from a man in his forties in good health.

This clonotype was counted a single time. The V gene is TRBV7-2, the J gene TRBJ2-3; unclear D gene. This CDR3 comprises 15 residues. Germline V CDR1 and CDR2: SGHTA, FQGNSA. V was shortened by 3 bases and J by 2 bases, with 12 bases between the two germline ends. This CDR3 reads CASSFVRSPTDTQYF. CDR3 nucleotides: TGTGCCAGCAGCTTTGTAAGGAGCCCCACAGATACGCAGTATTTT.

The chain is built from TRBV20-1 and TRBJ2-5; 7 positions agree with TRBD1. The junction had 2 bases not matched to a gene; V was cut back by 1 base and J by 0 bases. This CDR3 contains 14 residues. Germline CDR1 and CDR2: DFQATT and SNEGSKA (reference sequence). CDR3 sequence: CSARAGTDQETQYF. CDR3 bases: TGCAGTGCTAGAGCCGGGACAGACCAAGAGACCCAGTACTTC.

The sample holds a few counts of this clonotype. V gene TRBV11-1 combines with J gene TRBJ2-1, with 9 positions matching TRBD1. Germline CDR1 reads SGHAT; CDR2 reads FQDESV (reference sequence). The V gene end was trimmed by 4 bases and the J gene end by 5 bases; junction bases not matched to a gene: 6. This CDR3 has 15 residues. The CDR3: CASSSEGTGNNEQFF. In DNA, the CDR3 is TGTGCCAGCAGCTCCGAAGGGACAGGGAACAATGAGCAGTTCTTC. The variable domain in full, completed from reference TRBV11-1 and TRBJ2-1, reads EAEVAQSPRYKITEKSQAVAFWCDPISGHATLYWYRQILGQGPELLVQFQDESVVDDSQLPKDRFSAERLKGVDSTLKIQPAELGDSAMYLCASSSEGTGNNEQFFGPGTRLTVL.

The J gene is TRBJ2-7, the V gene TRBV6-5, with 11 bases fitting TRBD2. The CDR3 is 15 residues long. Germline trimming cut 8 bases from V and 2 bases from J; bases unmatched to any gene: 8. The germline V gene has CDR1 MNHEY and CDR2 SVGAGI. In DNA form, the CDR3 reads TGTGCCAGCCTAGACCTTAGCGGGAGGGCCTACGAGCAGTACTTC. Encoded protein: CASLDLSGRAYEQYF.

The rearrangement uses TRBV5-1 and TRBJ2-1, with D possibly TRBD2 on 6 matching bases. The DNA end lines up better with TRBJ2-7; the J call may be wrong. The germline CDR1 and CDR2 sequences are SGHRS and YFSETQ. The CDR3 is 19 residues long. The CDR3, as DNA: TGCGCCAGCAGCTACCCCGGGACTCAAGTAAGGAGCTCCTACAATGAGCAGTACTTC. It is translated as CASSYPGTQVRSSYNEQYF.

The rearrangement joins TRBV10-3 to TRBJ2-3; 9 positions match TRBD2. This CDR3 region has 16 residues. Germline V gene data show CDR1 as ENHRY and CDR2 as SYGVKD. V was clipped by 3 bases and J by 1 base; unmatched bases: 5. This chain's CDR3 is CAISDPRLAGTDTQYF. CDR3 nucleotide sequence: TGTGCCATCAGTGATCCTCGACTAGCGGGCACAGATACGCAGTATTTT.

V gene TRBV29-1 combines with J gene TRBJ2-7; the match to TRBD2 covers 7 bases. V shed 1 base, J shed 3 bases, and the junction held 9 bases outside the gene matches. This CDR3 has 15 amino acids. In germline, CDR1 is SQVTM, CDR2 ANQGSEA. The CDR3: CSVEGGGQFLYEQYF. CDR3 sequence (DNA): TGCAGCGTTGAAGGGGGAGGGCAGTTCCTCTACGAGCAGTACTTC.

CDR3 sequence reads: CSVGQGASRGYTF. The CDR3 nucleotides are TGCAGCGTTGGACAGGGGGCATCTCGAGGCTACACCTTC. V gene TRBV29-1 combines with J gene TRBJ1-2, with TRBD1 identical over 10 bases. V was clipped by 4 bases and J by 8 bases; unmatched bases: 7. Germline V CDR1 and CDR2: SQVTM, ANQGSEA. This CDR3 contains 13 residues. The full variable domain, with the rest looked up from reference TRBV29-1 and TRBJ1-2, is SAVISQKPSRDICQRGTSLTIQCQVDSQVTMMFWYRQQPGQSLTLIATANQGSEATYESGFVIDKFPISRPNLTFSTLTVSNMSPEDSSIYLCSVGQGASRGYTFGSGTRLTVV.

This chain's CDR3 is CASSLIGGDLLAKNIQYF. CDR3 DNA sequence: TGTGCCAGCAGTTTGATAGGGGGGGACCTACTAGCCAAAAACATTCAGTACTTC. V and J are TRBV28 and TRBJ2-4, with D maybe TRBD2 (7 bases). This CDR3 region has 18 residues. CDR1 MDHEN and CDR2 SYDVKM come from the germline V gene. The V and J ends lost 3 bases and 0 bases respectively, with 18 bases between them.

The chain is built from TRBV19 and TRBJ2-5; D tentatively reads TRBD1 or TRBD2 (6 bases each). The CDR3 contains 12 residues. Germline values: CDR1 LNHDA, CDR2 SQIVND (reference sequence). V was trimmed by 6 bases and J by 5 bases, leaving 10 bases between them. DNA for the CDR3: TGTGCCAGTAGAGGAGGGGGTGAGACCCAGTACTTC. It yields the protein CASRGGGETQYF.